This T cell receptor beta chain was found in a study of shared clonotypes between healthy human individuals. Adult Caucasians living in Nashville, Tennessee made up all of the donors. Sequencing used immunoSEQ multiplex PCR; TCRdb keeps in-frame clones, though not all of them. The sample includes more than 2,000,000 clones, approximately 93% of them seen just once. V shed 2 bases, J shed 7 bases, and the junction held 15 bases outside the gene matches. The CDR3 contains 18 residues. Germline lookup yields CDR1 GTSNPN and CDR2 SVGIG (reference sequence). The genes are TRBV30 and TRBJ2-1, with 12 nucleotides matching TRBD2. The sequenced sample was naive CD4+ T cells from PBMCs. Specified subset: CD45RA+ positively selected. The receptor's source is a man aged 18-30 years in good health. Some clones in this sample may be carry-over from other donors' samples. The CDR3 reads CAWSSPRTSGKGRNEQFF. Here the CDR3 DNA reads TGTGCCTGGAGTTCTCCTCGGACTAGCGGGAAAGGGAGGAATGAGCAGTTCTTC.